The rows below give T cell receptor beta chains drawn from one sample of a study of vaccination and CD4 T cells after COVID-19. These receptors lack a known antigen. Using its own MiXCR run on the PCR reads, TCRdb lists one record per CDR3 protein. The repertoire holds 12,000 or so distinct CDR3 sequences, around three fifths seen once, with approximately 24% in the top ten. The sample was CD4+ T cells from blood, cultured in vitro. Receptor source: a human donor who had recovered from COVID-19. Both conserved end residues are part of each CDR3.

j_call v_call cdr3_aa
TRBJ1-2 TRBV6-1 CASSGWLDRYTF
TRBJ2-7 TRBV5-1 CASSPGPSYEQYF
TRBJ2-7 TRBV28 CASETRTGIREQYF
TRBJ2-7 TRBV19 CASSKKGRTGGRVSYEQYF
TRBJ1-1 TRBV6-1 CASSFLGTGNTEAFF
TRBJ2-2 TRBV7-9 CASSLGLPLTGELFF
TRBJ2-2 TRBV7-9 CASSLLRGTGELFF
TRBJ2-1 TRBV10-3 CAIRWVGRGGDEQFF
TRBJ2-2 TRBV6-1 CASSNPTRLERGELFF
TRBJ2-3 TRBV7-3 CASSLGADDTQYF
TRBJ1-5 TRBV20-1 CSARRRGVGNQPQHF
TRBJ2-7 TRBV2 CASSDHGTSRYEQYF
TRBJ2-5 TRBV28 CASSGGGRARRETQYF
TRBJ1-5 TRBV19 CASSIQVHQPQHF
TRBJ1-5 TRBV27 CASSTDRGSQPQHF
TRBJ1-2 TRBV24-1 CATSKWTGDGYTF
TRBJ2-7 TRBV20-1 CSAREGDGRYEQYF
TRBJ1-2 TRBV28 CASSLRQGARNYGYTF
TRBJ2-3 TRBV20-1 CSAINSGDEADTQYF
TRBJ1-2 TRBV15 CATSRADRGYGYTF
TRBJ1-1 TRBV6-1 CASSDLKTGGSEAFF
TRBJ2-5 TRBV2 CASNIAGAETQYF
TRBJ1-1 TRBV27 CASSLQGMHTEAFF
TRBJ1-2 TRBV20-1 CSASYPPKPETGMNTDGYTF
TRBJ2-4 TRBV24-1 CATSENSGKNIQYF
TRBJ1-5 TRBV28 CASSGSSQPQHF
TRBJ2-2 TRBV6-4 CASSELWRTLGELFF
TRBJ2-5 TRBV20-1 CSATSPPTGETQYF
TRBJ1-2 TRBV27 CASSSRDSQHGYTF
TRBJ2-3 TRBV7-3 CASRSGGPADTQYF
TRBJ2-1 TRBV11-2 CASSYASGASF
TRBJ1-1 TRBV2 CAIGQGAIMNTEAFF